The text below deals with one T cell receptor beta chain. Its cognate antigen has yet to be identified. No base quality values were provided; no much bigger clone lies one nucleotide off. The sample comes from a study of T cell responses to AZD1222 COVID-19 vaccine (dated by TCRdb to the early 2020s). Turning to the overall study: TCR sequencing covered about 230 trial participants: 200 to 220 given two doses of AZD1222 and 26 given two doses of MenACWY control vaccine. Trial participants were enrolled by age into 18-55, 56-69 and 70-plus year subgroups, with approximately 160, 26 and 62 TCR-sequenced participants respectively.

Taken with the paper, the label for time point translates to: about 28 days (+/-7) after the second vaccine dose. The intended sense of this specimen's treatment or condition label: meningococcal conjugate vaccine given as trial control. The vaccinee samples were drawn from two UK trials, COV001 and COV002, one of which was a single-blind randomized controlled phase 2/3 trial testing AZD1222 (ChAdOx1 nCoV-19) in healthy adults. For TCRbeta chain sequencing, PBMC samples from trial participants were taken at day 0 and at day 28 after the second dose. The CDR3 regions of human TCRbeta chains were analyzed by immunosequencing. The paper's processing steps were these. Repertoire TCRs were matched against a reference library of SARS-CoV-2-specific TCRs generated with the MIRA antigen-specificity platform. Breadth was defined as the fraction of unique TCRs that were SARS-CoV-2-associated. Depth was defined as the fraction of total T cells that were SARS-CoV-2-associated. Using the MIRA data, each spike-specific TCR was assigned both to the spike region to which the TCR was reactive and to a CD4 or CD8 class. Log10-transformed breadth and depth values were compared by one-way ANOVA with Sidak's multiple comparisons tests. In TCRdb, the immuneACCESS table is reduced to in-frame sequences with V and J assigned. These tables do not hold every clone; where another copy was compared, an unresolved V gene accounts for under half, and the others remain unexplained. V and J calls plus clone size are reproduced from that table; the DNA served to infer D and trimming. The sample table lists some 180,000 clones, more than 90% of them with a count of one. The ten largest clones represent 3.6% of the sample.

Trimming costs V 5 bases and J 7 bases, and their ends lie 15 bases apart. The CDR3 holds 15 amino acids from the cysteine to the phenylalanine. The sequence is cut down to CDR3 DNA, 45 bases in frame from base 1. CDR1 SEHNR and CDR2 FQNEAQ are derived from the germline V gene (reference sequence). General study outcomes and caveats: The vaccine-associated CD4 TCRs covered the entire spike protein, and the dominant responses fell in regions 160-218 and 743-854. Because no samples from the day 14 peak response were available, repertoires could be characterized only after the peak T cell response. Participants were mostly white British and included more females than males, and it was suggested by the authors that clonal diversity may have been underestimated. The 56-69-year group was small, and its depth increase did not reach significance, likely because of low power. After two AZD1222 doses, both the breadth and the depth of spike-specific TCRs were significantly higher than at day 0 and than in MenACWY recipients. Reportedly, close to half of the unique spike-specific TCRs recognized epitopes lying outside the regions that are mutated in the B.1.351 and B.1.1.7 variants. Conclusions about previously exposed vaccinees are limited because only a handful of AZD1222 recipients were SARS-CoV-2 seropositive at baseline.

The source of this sequence is an adult who received the MenACWY meningococcal vaccine as a control. The sample in question was peripheral blood, obtained 28 days after the second dose of the MenACWY control vaccine. The chain employs TRBV7-9 and TRBJ1-6; D gene: possibly TRBD1, on 5 matching bases. For the CDR3, the sequence is CASSPEVSGNSPLHF. The DNA sequence follows: TGTGCCAGCAGCCCAGAGGTCTCAGGGAATTCACCCCTCCACTTT.